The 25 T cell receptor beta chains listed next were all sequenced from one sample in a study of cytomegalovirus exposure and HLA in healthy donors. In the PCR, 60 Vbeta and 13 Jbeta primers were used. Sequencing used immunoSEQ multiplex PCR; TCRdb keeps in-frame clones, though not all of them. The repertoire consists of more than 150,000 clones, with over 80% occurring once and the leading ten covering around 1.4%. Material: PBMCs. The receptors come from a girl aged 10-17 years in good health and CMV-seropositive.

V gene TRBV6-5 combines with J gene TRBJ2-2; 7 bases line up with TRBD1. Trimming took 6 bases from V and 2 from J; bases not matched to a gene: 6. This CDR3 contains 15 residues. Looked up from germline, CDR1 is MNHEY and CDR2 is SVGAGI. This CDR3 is CASSRTGLNTGELFF. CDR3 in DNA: TGTGCCAGCAGCCGGACAGGACTTAACACCGGGGAGCTGTTTTTT.

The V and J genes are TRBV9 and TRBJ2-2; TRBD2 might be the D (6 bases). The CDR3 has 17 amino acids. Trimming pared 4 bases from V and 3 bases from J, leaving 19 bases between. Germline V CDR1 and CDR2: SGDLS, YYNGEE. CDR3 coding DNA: TGTGCCAGCAGCCGAGGAGGGGACCCCATTTACACCGGGGAGCTGTTTTTT. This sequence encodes CASSRGGDPIYTGELFF.

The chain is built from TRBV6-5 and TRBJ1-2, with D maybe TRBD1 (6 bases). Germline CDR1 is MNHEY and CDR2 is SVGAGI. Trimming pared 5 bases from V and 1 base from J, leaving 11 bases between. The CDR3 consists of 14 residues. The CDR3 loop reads CASSPQGSNYGYTF. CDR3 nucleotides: TGTGCCAGCAGTCCCCAGGGGAGTAACTATGGCTACACCTTC.

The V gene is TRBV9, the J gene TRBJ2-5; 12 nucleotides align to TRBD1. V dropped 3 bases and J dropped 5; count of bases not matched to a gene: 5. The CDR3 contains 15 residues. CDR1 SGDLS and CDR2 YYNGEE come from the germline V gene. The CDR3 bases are TGTGCCAGCAGCGCGGGACAGGGGGCCTGGGAGACCCAGTACTTC. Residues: CASSAGQGAWETQYF.

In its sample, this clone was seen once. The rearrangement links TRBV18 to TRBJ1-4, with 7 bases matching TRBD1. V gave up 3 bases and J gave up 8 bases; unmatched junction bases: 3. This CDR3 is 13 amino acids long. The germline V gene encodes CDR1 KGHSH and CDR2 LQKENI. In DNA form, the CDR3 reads TGTGCCAGCTCACCTACAGGGGACGAAAAACTGTTTTTT. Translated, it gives CASSPTGDEKLFF. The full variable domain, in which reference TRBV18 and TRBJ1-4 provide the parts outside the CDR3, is NAGVMQNPRHLVRRRGQEARLRCSPMKGHSHVYWYRQLPEEGLKFMVYLQKENIIDESGMPKERFSAEFPKEGPSILRIQQVVRGDSAAYFCASSPTGDEKLFFGSGTQLSVL.

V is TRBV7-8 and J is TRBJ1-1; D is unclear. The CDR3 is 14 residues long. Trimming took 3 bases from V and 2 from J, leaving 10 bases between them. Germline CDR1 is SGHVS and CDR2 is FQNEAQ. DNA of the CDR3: TGTGCCAGCAGCTTCCTAGCCTATAACACTGAAGCTTTCTTT. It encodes CASSFLAYNTEAFF.

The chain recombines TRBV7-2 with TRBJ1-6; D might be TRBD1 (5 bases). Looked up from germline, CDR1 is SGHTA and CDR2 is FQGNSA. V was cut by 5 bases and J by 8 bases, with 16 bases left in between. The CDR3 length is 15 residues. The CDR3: CASSTDKTLHSPLHF. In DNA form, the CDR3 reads TGTGCCAGCAGCACGGACAAAACCCTACATTCACCCCTCCACTTT.

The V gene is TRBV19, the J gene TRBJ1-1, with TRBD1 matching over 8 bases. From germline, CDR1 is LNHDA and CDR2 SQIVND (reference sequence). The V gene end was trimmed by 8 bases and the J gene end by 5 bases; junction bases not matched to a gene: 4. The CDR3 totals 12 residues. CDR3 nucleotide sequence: TGTGCCAGTTTCCAGGGGGCAACTGAAGCTTTCTTT. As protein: CASFQGATEAFF. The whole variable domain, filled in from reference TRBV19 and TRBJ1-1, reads DGGITQSPKYLFRKEGQNVTLSCEQNLNHDAMYWYRQDPGQGLRLIYYSQIVNDFQKGDIAEGYSVSREKKESFPLTVTSAQKNPTAFYLCASFQGATEAFFGQGTRLTVV.

The DNA for the CDR3 is TGTGCCAGCAGGGGGACTAGCGGGAGTTACAATGAGCAGTTCTTC. Amino acid sequence: CASRGTSGSYNEQFF. The rearrangement links TRBV2 to TRBJ2-1, with 14 bases lining up with TRBD2. This CDR3 has 15 residues. The J segment lost 4 bases and the V segment lost 6 bases, leaving 2 bases of the junction unmatched. Germline loops: CDR1 SNHLY, CDR2 FYNNEI.

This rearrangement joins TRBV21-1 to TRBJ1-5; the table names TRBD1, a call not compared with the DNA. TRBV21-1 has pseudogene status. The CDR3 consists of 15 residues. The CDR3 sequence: CASGPVAGYNQPQHF. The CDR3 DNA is TGTGCCAGCGGACCCGTCGCAGGGTACAATCAGCCCCAGCATTTT.

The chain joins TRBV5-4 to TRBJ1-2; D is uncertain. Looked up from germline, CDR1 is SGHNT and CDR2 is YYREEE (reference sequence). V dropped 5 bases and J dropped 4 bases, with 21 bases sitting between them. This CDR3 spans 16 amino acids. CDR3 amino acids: CASRSTGALVSYGYTF. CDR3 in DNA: TGTGCCAGCAGATCGACGGGAGCACTCGTCAGCTATGGCTACACCTTC.

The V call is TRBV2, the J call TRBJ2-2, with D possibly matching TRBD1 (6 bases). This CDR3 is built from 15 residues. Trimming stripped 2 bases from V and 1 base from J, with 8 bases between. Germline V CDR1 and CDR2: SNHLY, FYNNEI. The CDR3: CASSEWGQNTGELFF. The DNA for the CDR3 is TGTGCCAGCAGTGAATGGGGACAGAACACCGGGGAGCTGTTTTTT.

DNA for the CDR3: TGCGCCAGCAGCTACGATACCGGGATCTACTATGGCTACACCTTC. Its protein is CASSYDTGIYYGYTF. The rearrangement joins TRBV5-1 to TRBJ1-2, with no clear D. CDR3 size: 15 residues. The germline gives CDR1 SGHRS, CDR2 YFSETQ. V lost 3 bases and J 3 bases, leaving 15 bases between the germline ends.

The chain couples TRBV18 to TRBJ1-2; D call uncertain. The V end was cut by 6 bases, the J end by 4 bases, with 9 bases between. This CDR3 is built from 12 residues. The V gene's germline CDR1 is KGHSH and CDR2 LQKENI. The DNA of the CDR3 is TGTGCCAGCTCGCCGACGGGCTATGGCTACACCTTC. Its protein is CASSPTGYGYTF.

The CDR3 spells CASSWSSWGQQETQYF. CDR3 nucleotide sequence: TGTGCCAGCAGTTGGAGCAGTTGGGGACAGCAAGAGACCCAGTACTTC. The gene calls are TRBV6-6 and TRBJ2-5, with TRBD1 matching 7 bases. The CDR3 runs to 16 residues. In germline, CDR1 is MNHNY, CDR2 SVGAGI (reference sequence). V was pared by 4 bases and J by 2 bases, with 10 bases of the junction left unmatched.

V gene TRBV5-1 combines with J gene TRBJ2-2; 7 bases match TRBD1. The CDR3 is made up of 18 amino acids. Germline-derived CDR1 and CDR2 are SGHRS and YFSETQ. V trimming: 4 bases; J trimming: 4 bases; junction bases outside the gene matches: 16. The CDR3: CASSGTIEGARITGELFF. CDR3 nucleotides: TGCGCCAGCAGCGGTACAATCGAGGGGGCCCGGATCACCGGGGAGCTGTTTTTT. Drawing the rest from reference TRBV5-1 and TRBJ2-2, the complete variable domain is KAGVTQTPRYLIKTRGQQVTLSCSPISGHRSVSWYQQTPGQGLQFLFEYFSETQRNKGNFPGRFSGRQFSNSRSEMNVSTLELGDSALYLCASSGTIEGARITGELFFGEGSRLTVL.

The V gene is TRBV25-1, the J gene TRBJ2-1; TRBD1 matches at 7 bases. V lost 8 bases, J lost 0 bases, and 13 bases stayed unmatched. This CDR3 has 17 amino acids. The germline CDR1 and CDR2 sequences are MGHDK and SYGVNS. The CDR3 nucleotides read TGTGCCAGCTGTTCTACCGGGACAGACAGCTCCTACAATGAGCAGTTCTTC. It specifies CASCSTGTDSSYNEQFF.

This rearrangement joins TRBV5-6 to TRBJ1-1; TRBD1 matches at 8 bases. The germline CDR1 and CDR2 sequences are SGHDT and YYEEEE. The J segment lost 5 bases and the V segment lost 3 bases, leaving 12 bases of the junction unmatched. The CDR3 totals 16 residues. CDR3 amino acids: CASSSPHRTGKTEAFF. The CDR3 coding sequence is TGTGCCAGCAGCTCCCCCCACCGGACAGGGAAAACTGAAGCTTTCTTT. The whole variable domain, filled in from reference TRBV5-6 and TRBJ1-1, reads DAGVTQSPTHLIKTRGQQVTLRCSPKSGHDTVSWYQQALGQGPQFIFQYYEEEERQRGNFPDRFSGHQFPNYSSELNVNALLLGDSALYLCASSSPHRTGKTEAFFGQGTRLTVV.

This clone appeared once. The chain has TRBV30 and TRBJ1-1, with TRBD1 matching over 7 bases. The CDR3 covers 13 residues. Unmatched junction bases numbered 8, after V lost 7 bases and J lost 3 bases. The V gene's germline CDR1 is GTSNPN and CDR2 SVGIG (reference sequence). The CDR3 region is CASKNQGDTEAFF. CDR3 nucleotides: TGTGCCTCGAAAAATCAGGGGGACACTGAAGCTTTCTTT.

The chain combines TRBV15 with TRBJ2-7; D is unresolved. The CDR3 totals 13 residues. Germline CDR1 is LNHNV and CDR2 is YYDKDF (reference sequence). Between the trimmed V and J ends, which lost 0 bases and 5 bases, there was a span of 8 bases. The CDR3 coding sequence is TGTGCCACCAGCAGAGATGTAGAGAACGAGCAGTACTTC. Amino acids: CATSRDVENEQYF.

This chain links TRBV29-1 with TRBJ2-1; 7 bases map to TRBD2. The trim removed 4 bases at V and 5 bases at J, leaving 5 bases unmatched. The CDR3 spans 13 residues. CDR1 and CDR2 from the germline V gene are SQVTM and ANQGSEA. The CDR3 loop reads CSVGGRANNEQFF. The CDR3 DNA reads TGCAGCGTTGGTGGGAGGGCCAACAATGAGCAGTTCTTC.

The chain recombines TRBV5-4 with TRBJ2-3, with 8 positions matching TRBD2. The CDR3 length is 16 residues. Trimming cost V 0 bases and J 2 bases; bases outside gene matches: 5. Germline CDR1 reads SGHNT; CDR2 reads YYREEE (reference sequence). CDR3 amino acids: CASSLAGGGATDTQYF. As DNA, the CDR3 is TGTGCCAGCAGCTTGGCCGGGGGGGGAGCCACAGATACGCAGTATTTT.

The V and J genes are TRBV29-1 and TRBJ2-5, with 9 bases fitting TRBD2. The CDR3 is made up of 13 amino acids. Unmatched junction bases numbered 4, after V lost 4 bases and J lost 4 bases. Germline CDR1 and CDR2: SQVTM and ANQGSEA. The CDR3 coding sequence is TGCAGCGTTGTCGCGGGAGGGGGAGAGACCCAGTACTTC. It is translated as CSVVAGGGETQYF.

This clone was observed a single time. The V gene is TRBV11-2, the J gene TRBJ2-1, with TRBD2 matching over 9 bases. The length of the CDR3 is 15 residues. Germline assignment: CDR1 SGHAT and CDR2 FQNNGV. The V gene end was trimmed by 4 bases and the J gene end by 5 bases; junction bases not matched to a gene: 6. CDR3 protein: CASSWSGRKHNEQFF. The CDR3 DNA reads TGTGCCAGCAGCTGGAGCGGGAGGAAGCACAATGAGCAGTTCTTC.

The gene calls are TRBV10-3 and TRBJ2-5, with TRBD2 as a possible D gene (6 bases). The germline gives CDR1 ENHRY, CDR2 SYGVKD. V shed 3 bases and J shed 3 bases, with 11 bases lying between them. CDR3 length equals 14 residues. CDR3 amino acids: CAISDPGEKETQYF. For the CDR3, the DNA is TGTGCCATCAGTGACCCGGGGGAGAAAGAGACCCAGTACTTC.